One sample yielded the 21 T cell receptor beta chains listed below, sequenced in a study of blood T cells in healthy people across ages. A second PCR of roughly 7 to 11 cycles used a sample-barcoded 5' primer and a J-beta primer mix. Via MiXCR, TCRdb re-called the 5' RACE reads, giving one row per CDR3 protein. The data contain about 1.6 million distinct CDR3 sequences, approximately 32% of them seen just once; the ten biggest clones take up about 11%. Sequenced sample: blood. All receptors derive from a woman under 40 in good health.

This clonotype was counted at least ten times. This chain connects TRBV27 to TRBJ2-2; D unresolved. CDR1 MNHEY and CDR2 SMNVEV come from the germline V gene (reference sequence). The CDR3 has 11 amino acids. V was clipped by 6 bases and J by 8 bases, with 7 bases between them. In DNA form, the CDR3 reads TGTGCCAGCAGCTTACTGGGGGAGCTGTTTTTT. The encoded protein is CASSLLGELFF.

This clonotype turned up a few times. The genes are TRBV6-2 or TRBV6-3 and TRBJ2-4; D is perhaps TRBD1 (6 bases). The CDR3 has 14 amino acids. The V and J ends lost 4 bases and 5 bases respectively, with 12 bases between them. Germline CDR1 reads MNHEY; CDR2 reads SVGEGT. CDR3 sequence: CASSFSRGQNIQYF. The CDR3 nucleotides read TGTGCCAGCAGTTTTTCCAGGGGCCAAAACATTCAGTACTTC.

V usage is TRBV12-3 or TRBV12-4 and J usage is TRBJ2-1; 7 nucleotides align to TRBD1. V lost 2 bases and J lost 9; bases outside the gene matches: 10. The CDR3 loop spans 15 amino acids. The CDR3 DNA reads TGTGCCAGCAGTTTATTCGGCAGGGGGAACAGTGAGCAGTTCTTC. Its protein product is CASSLFGRGNSEQFF.

The chain is built from TRBV28 and TRBJ2-5; 9 bases match TRBD2. Trimming took 5 bases from V and 5 from J; bases not matched to a gene: 15. The CDR3 extends over 17 amino acids. The germline V gene encodes CDR1 MDHEN and CDR2 SYDVKM. This CDR3 is CASSRNAPGLALETQYF. The DNA of the CDR3 is TGTGCCAGCAGTCGGAACGCTCCGGGACTAGCTTTGGAGACCCAGTACTTC.

V usage is TRBV9 and J usage is TRBJ2-7; D is unclear. The CDR3 loop spans 13 amino acids. Trimming stripped 0 bases from V and 3 bases from J, with 7 bases between. Looked up from germline, CDR1 is SGDLS and CDR2 is YYNGEE. CDR3 protein: CASSVDPLYEQYF. DNA for the CDR3: TGTGCCAGCAGCGTAGACCCCCTCTACGAGCAGTACTTC.

V gene TRBV27 combines with J gene TRBJ1-6; the D is unclear. Trimming took 6 bases from V and 7 from J, leaving 13 bases between them. Germline V lookup: CDR1 MNHEY, CDR2 SMNVEV (reference sequence). The CDR3 totals 14 residues. The CDR3 loop reads CASSVIPSNSPLHF. In DNA, the CDR3 is TGTGCCAGCAGCGTCATCCCGAGCAATTCACCCCTCCACTTT.

This chain connects TRBV20-1 to TRBJ1-5, with D perhaps matching TRBD1 (6 bases). The V gene lost 0 bases and the J gene lost 7 bases, with 16 bases spanning the gap. The V gene's germline CDR1 is DFQATT and CDR2 SNEGSKA (reference sequence). The CDR3 consists of 15 residues. The CDR3, as DNA: TGCAGTGCTAGAGATCACTTGGGGGCCAGGCAGCCCCAGCATTTT. Translating it yields CSARDHLGARQPQHF.

In its sample, this clonotype was seen once. The rearrangement links TRBV28 to TRBJ2-1, with 10 bases fitting TRBD2. Germline CDR1 is MDHEN and CDR2 is SYDVKM. This CDR3 has 20 amino acids. After removal of 1 base from V and 5 bases from J, the junction contained 17 bases not matched to a gene. DNA for the CDR3: TGTGCCAGCAGTTTATACGGCACATGCCGAGCGGGAGGGTTACACAATGAGCAGTTCTTC. Encoded protein: CASSLYGTCRAGGLHNEQFF. The full variable domain, in which reference TRBV28 and TRBJ2-1 provide the parts outside the CDR3, is DVKVTQSSRYLVKRTGEKVFLECVQDMDHENMFWYRQDPGLGLRLIYFSYDVKMKEKGDIPEGYSVSREKKERFSLILESASTNQTSMYLCASSLYGTCRAGGLHNEQFFGPGTRLTVL.

This clonotype was seen more than once but under ten times. The rearrangement joins TRBV6-5 to TRBJ2-1; 9 bases align to TRBD2. The CDR3 sequence is 17 residues long. Looked up from germline, CDR1 is MNHEY and CDR2 is SVGAGI. Trimming cost V 2 bases and J 0 bases; bases outside gene matches: 5. The CDR3 region is CASSYLSGGPSYNEQFF. The CDR3 bases are TGTGCCAGCAGTTACCTTAGCGGGGGCCCCTCCTACAATGAGCAGTTCTTC.

This clonotype was observed a few times. This rearrangement joins TRBV10-3 to TRBJ2-2; no clear D gene. The CDR3 is 13 amino acids. The V gene lost 2 bases and the J gene lost 7 bases, with 8 bases spanning the gap. The germline gives CDR1 ENHRY, CDR2 SYGVKD. CDR3 in amino acids: CAISEAADGELFF. In DNA, the CDR3 is TGTGCCATCAGTGAGGCGGCAGACGGGGAGCTGTTTTTT.

This clonotype has a count of ten or more. The chain is built from TRBV29-1 and TRBJ2-3; TRBD1 aligns across 9 bases. Germline V gene lookup returns CDR1 SQVTM and CDR2 ANQGSEA. Germline trimming cut 3 bases from V and 4 bases from J; bases unmatched to any gene: 5. The CDR3 is 14 amino acids. CDR3 loop: CSVDGTGNADTQYF. The CDR3 DNA follows: TGCAGCGTTGATGGGACAGGGAACGCAGATACGCAGTATTTT.

This clonotype has a count of ten or more. The CDR3 here is CASIQTTHTYNEQFF. CDR3 DNA sequence: TGTGCCAGCATCCAGACTACCCATACTTACAATGAGCAGTTCTTC. J is TRBJ2-1 and V is TRBV6-2 or TRBV6-3, with a possible D match to TRBD2 (5 bases). The germline V gene has CDR1 MNHEY and CDR2 SVGEGT. The V end lost 7 bases, the J end lost 4 bases, and 17 bases lay between the germline ends. The length of the CDR3 is 15 residues.

V usage is TRBV3-1 and J usage is TRBJ2-1; 11 bases agree with TRBD1. CDR3 size: 17 residues. CDR1 and CDR2 from the germline V gene are LGHDT and YNNKEL (reference sequence). V was clipped by 6 bases and J by 7 bases; unmatched bases: 14. The CDR3 here is CASSPSRPGTGGNEQFF. The CDR3 nucleotides read TGTGCCAGCAGTCCCTCACGCCCCGGGACAGGGGGTAATGAGCAGTTCTTC.

This clonotype occurred a few times. V and J are TRBV12-3 or TRBV12-4 and TRBJ2-2, with D perhaps given as TRBD1 or TRBD2 (5 bases each). This CDR3 has 15 amino acids. V lost 7 bases, J lost 3 bases, and 15 bases lay in between. The CDR3 here is CASKVIRGDTGELFF. DNA for the CDR3: TGTGCCAGCAAAGTAATCAGAGGGGACACCGGGGAGCTGTTTTTT.

This clonotype was seen only a few times. CDR3 DNA sequence: TGTGCCAGCAGTTACTCGACAGGACAGGAGCTCTATGGCTACACCTTC. It specifies CASSYSTGQELYGYTF. The chain recombines TRBV6-6 with TRBJ1-2; 7 bases agree with TRBD1. CDR1 is MNHNY, CDR2 SVGAGI, per germline (reference sequence). This CDR3 spans 16 amino acids. V lost 0 bases, J lost 4 bases, and 8 bases stayed unmatched.

V usage is TRBV29-1 and J usage is TRBJ2-1, with 10 bases identical to TRBD2. There are 14 residues in the CDR3. CDR1 and CDR2 from the germline V gene are SQVTM and ANQGSEA. V shed 6 bases, J shed 3 bases, and the junction held 5 bases outside the gene matches. CDR3 bases: TGCAGCGTCCAGAGGACTAGCGGCTACAATGAGCAGTTCTTC. Its translation is CSVQRTSGYNEQFF.

This clonotype was seen only a few times. The rearrangement links TRBV7-3 to TRBJ2-7; 11 positions agree with TRBD1. Germline V gene data show CDR1 as SGHTA and CDR2 as FQGTGA. The CDR3 sequence is 15 residues long. Unmatched junction bases numbered 6, after V lost 5 bases and J lost 3 bases. The CDR3 sequence is CASSVRTGGIYEQYF. CDR3 coding DNA: TGTGCCAGCAGCGTACGGACAGGGGGCATCTACGAGCAGTACTTC.

V usage is TRBV4-2 and J usage is TRBJ2-3, with TRBD2 matching 9 bases. Germline V gives CDR1 LGHNA, CDR2 YNFKEQ. Trimming at V came to 0 bases and at J to 1 base, leaving 8 bases not matched to a gene. This CDR3 has 18 amino acids. The CDR3 spells CASSQESGASGGTDTQYF. CDR3 DNA: TGTGCCAGCAGCCAAGAGTCTGGGGCTAGCGGGGGCACAGATACGCAGTATTTT.

This clonotype was seen only a few times. V usage is TRBV6-1 and J usage is TRBJ2-7, with D perhaps matching TRBD1 (6 bases). CDR1 is MNHNS and CDR2 is SASEGT in the germline V gene. The CDR3 loop spans 16 amino acids. The V end was cut by 5 bases, the J end by 2 bases, with 19 bases between. The CDR3 reads CASSPSWGQLAYEQYF. The CDR3 DNA reads TGTGCCAGCAGTCCAAGCTGGGGACAACTCGCCTACGAGCAGTACTTC.

The rearrangement links TRBV6-2 or TRBV6-3 to TRBJ2-1; 8 positions match TRBD1. Germline assignment: CDR1 MNHEY and CDR2 SVGEGT. V gave up 5 bases and J gave up 2 bases; unmatched junction bases: 8. The CDR3 runs to 16 residues. The DNA for the CDR3 is TGTGCCAGCAGTCCCACGACAGGGGCGACCTACAATGAGCAGTTCTTC. Amino acid sequence: CASSPTTGATYNEQFF.

This clonotype has ten or more counts. J is TRBJ1-2 and V is TRBV15; D not certain. The V end lost 1 base, the J end lost 2 bases, and 5 bases lay between the germline ends. Germline CDR1 is LNHNV and CDR2 is YYDKDF (reference sequence). The CDR3 extends over 13 amino acids. The CDR3, as DNA: TGTGCCACCAGCAGAGGGACCAACTATGGCTACACCTTC. It is translated as CATSRGTNYGYTF.